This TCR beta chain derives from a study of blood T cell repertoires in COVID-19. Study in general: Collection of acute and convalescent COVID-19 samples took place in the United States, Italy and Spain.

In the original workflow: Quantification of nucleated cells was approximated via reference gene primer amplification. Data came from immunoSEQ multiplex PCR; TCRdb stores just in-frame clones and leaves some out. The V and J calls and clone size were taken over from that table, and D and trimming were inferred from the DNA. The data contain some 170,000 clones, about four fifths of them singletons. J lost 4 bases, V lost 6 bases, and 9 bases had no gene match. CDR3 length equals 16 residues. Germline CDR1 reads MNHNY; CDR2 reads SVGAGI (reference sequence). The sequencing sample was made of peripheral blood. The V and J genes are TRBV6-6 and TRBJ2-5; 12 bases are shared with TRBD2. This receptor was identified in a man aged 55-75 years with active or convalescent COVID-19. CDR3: CASSFSSGGATETQYF. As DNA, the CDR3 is TGTGCCAGCAGCTTCTCTAGCGGGGGGGCCACAGAGACCCAGTACTTC.